What follows are 21 T cell receptor beta chains derived from one specimen sequenced in a study of T cells in Graves' hyperthyroidism and ophthalmopathy. From RNA transcripts, TCR beta CDR3 regions were amplified. TCR CDR3 regions were first amplified by RT-PCR with HTBI primers. TCRdb redid the calling of the multiplex PCR reads with MiXCR, one entry per CDR3 protein. The sample includes about 380,000 distinct CDR3 sequences, roughly 15% seen only once; the top ten take around 20%. Sequenced: blood. The receptor source for this set is a woman aged 30 to 39 with Graves' ophthalmopathy.

This clonotype was picked up a small number of times. The chain recombines TRBV7-6 with TRBJ2-7; 8 positions match TRBD1. The ends lost 5 bases at V and 4 bases at J; junction bases unmatched: 10. Per germline, CDR1 SGHVS and CDR2 FNYEAQ. The CDR3 has 15 amino acids. This CDR3 is CASSTYRTGIYEQYF. The CDR3 DNA reads as TGTGCCAGCAGCACATACCGGACAGGGATATACGAGCAGTACTTC.

This clonotype was recorded at least ten times. This chain connects TRBV2 to TRBJ2-5; TRBD2 matches 14 bases. J lost 4 bases, V lost 6 bases, and 7 bases had no gene match. Germline V gives CDR1 SNHLY, CDR2 FYNNEI. The CDR3 has 16 amino acids. For the CDR3, the DNA is TGTGCCAGCAGGCCCAGACTAGCGGGGGGGCGAGAGACCCAGTACTTC. It codes for CASRPRLAGGRETQYF.

Details on this clonotype: A single base separates this from a much larger clone, so it may be a read error. CDR3 sequence: CAWRGFSGTNVLTF. CDR3 DNA: TGTGCCTGGAGAGGTTTCTCTGGGACCAACGTCCTGACTTTC. This chain connects TRBV30 to TRBJ2-6; D uncertain. Per the germline V gene, CDR1 is GTSNPN and CDR2 is SVGIG (reference sequence). The CDR3 covers 14 residues.

In its sample, this clonotype was seen many times. The chain combines TRBV7-2 with TRBJ1-5; a weak D match, TRBD1 (5 bases). This CDR3 region has 15 residues. Germline V gene lookup returns CDR1 SGHTA and CDR2 FQGNSA. V was pared by 2 bases and J by 2 bases, with 10 bases between. The CDR3 nucleotides read TGTGCCAGCAGCTTATTGGGGGTGGGCAATCAGCCCCAGCATTTT. This codes for CASSLLGVGNQPQHF. The full variable domain, rest sourced from reference TRBV7-2 and TRBJ1-5, is GAGVSQSPSNKVTEKGKDVELRCDPISGHTALYWYRQSLGQGLEFLIYFQGNSAPDKSGLPSDRFSAERTGGSVSTLTIQRTQQEDSAVYLCASSLLGVGNQPQHFGDGTRLSIL.

This clonotype appeared many times. The rearrangement joins TRBV20-1 to TRBJ1-5, with D perhaps TRBD1 (5 bases). CDR3 length equals 15 residues. Between the trimmed V and J ends, which lost 2 bases and 0 bases, there was a span of 11 bases. CDR1 and CDR2 from the germline V gene are DFQATT and SNEGSKA (reference sequence). The CDR3 loop is CSARTTDHSNQPQHF. The CDR3 region has the DNA TGCAGTGCTAGAACGACAGACCATAGCAATCAGCCCCAGCATTTT.

The chain is built from TRBV20-1 and TRBJ2-7, with unresolved D. V lost 1 base, J lost 2 bases, and 9 bases lay in between. CDR3 size: 13 residues. Germline V gene sequence: CDR1 DFQATT, CDR2 SNEGSKA (reference sequence). CDR3 protein: CSARVTEAYEQYF. The CDR3, as DNA: TGCAGTGCTAGAGTCACAGAGGCCTACGAGCAGTACTTC.

Ten or more counts support this clonotype. This chain connects TRBV12-3 or TRBV12-4 to TRBJ2-3; possible D gene TRBD2, 7 bases. The CDR3 spans 15 residues. V gave up 2 bases and J gave up 5 bases, with 14 bases separating them. The CDR3 here is CASSLSGGKIDTQYF. DNA for the CDR3: TGTGCCAGCAGTTTATCGGGGGGCAAGATAGATACGCAGTATTTT.

This clonotype was counted at least ten times. The V call is TRBV2, the J call TRBJ2-1, with 12 bases identical to TRBD2. The J segment lost 5 bases and the V segment lost 7 bases, leaving 6 bases of the junction unmatched. Germline CDR1 and CDR2: SNHLY and FYNNEI. The length of the CDR3 is 15 residues. The CDR3 here is CASKPTSGSNNEQFF. CDR3 nucleotide sequence: TGTGCCAGCAAGCCGACTAGCGGGAGCAACAATGAGCAGTTCTTC.

The chain couples TRBV19 to TRBJ1-5; possible D gene TRBD1, 6 bases. Per germline, CDR1 LNHDA and CDR2 SQIVND (reference sequence). Trimming pared 0 bases from V and 6 bases from J, leaving 12 bases between. This CDR3 is 15 amino acids long. CDR3 protein: CASSIDGGGLQPQHF. The CDR3, as DNA: TGTGCCAGTAGTATAGATGGGGGGGGCCTTCAGCCCCAGCATTTT.

This clonotype was counted many times. The chain employs TRBV20-1 and TRBJ2-5; the D gene is possibly TRBD2 (5 bases). V lost 6 bases to trimming and J lost 1 base, with 12 bases between them. Germline-derived CDR1 and CDR2 are DFQATT and SNEGSKA (reference sequence). CDR3 length: 13 residues. The CDR3 DNA follows: TGCAGTGCCACCCGGACTGCCCAAGAGACCCAGTACTTC. Its translation: CSATRTAQETQYF.

This clonotype was seen a handful of times. The junction and the germline gene differ at one end; a read error may be behind it. The chain combines TRBV2 with TRBJ1-1; no definite D call. Germline-derived CDR1 and CDR2 are SNHLY and FYNNEI. This CDR3 comprises 14 residues. Here the CDR3 DNA reads TGTGCTAGCAGAGACGGAATCATGAACACTGAAGCTTTCTTT. It yields the protein CASRDGIMNTEAFF.

This clonotype was counted at least ten times. The rearrangement joins TRBV15 to TRBJ1-3; TRBD1 matches 9 bases. The ends lost 2 bases at V and 1 base at J; junction bases unmatched: 6. The germline CDR1 and CDR2 sequences are LNHNV and YYDKDF (reference sequence). This CDR3 contains 17 residues. CDR3 amino acids: CATSRRTGGRSGNTIYF. The CDR3 nucleotides read TGTGCCACCAGCAGAAGAACAGGGGGCAGATCTGGAAACACCATATATTTT. Full variable domain (outside the CDR3, taken from reference TRBV15 and TRBJ1-3): DAMVIQNPRYQVTQFGKPVTLSCSQTLNHNVMYWYQQKSSQAPKLLFHYYDKDFNNEADTPDNFQSRRPNTSFCFLDIRSPGLGDTAMYLCATSRRTGGRSGNTIYFGEGSWLTVV.

The chain combines TRBV4-2 with TRBJ2-7, with D perhaps being TRBD1 or TRBD2 (5 bases each). This CDR3 is 15 amino acids long. Germline V lookup: CDR1 LGHNA, CDR2 YNFKEQ. V was pared by 4 bases and J by 1 base, with 14 bases between. The CDR3 nucleotides read TGTGCCAGCAGCCTCCTGACTGGGGGATCCTACGAGCAGTACTTC. Amino acids: CASSLLTGGSYEQYF.

This clonotype was observed a handful of times. The V and J genes are TRBV12-3 or TRBV12-4 and TRBJ2-1, with 7 bases lining up with TRBD1. Trimming removed 4 bases from V and 5 bases from J; junction bases left unmatched: 8. This CDR3 comprises 15 residues. As DNA, the CDR3 is TGTGCCAGCAGTTCGGACAGGTCCCAAAACAATGAGCAGTTCTTC. Its translation is CASSSDRSQNNEQFF.

This clonotype was seen at least ten times. This chain joins TRBV7-8 and TRBJ1-6; no reliable D call. The CDR3 contains 13 residues. Trimming shortened V by 0 bases and J by 9 bases, and 6 bases separated the two germline ends. Per the germline V gene, CDR1 is SGHVS and CDR2 is FQNEAQ. The CDR3 bases are TGTGCCAGCAGCTTAGCGGGTTTTTCACCCCTCCACTTT. Its protein is CASSLAGFSPLHF.

This clonotype was detected ten times or more. This chain links TRBV3-1 with TRBJ2-1, with TRBD2 matching 12 bases. Trimming at V came to 4 bases and at J to 6 bases, leaving 10 bases not matched to a gene. CDR1 and CDR2 (germline): LGHDT, YNNKEL (reference sequence). The CDR3 is made up of 17 amino acids. The CDR3 DNA follows: TGTGCCAGCAGCCCTAGCGGGGGGGCAATTTTTGGCAATGAGCAGTTCTTC. Protein sequence: CASSPSGGAIFGNEQFF.

This clonotype was picked up many times. One base away lies a much larger clone, so this may be a sequencing read error. V is TRBV7-2 and J is TRBJ2-1; a possible D gene is TRBD1 (5 bases). The CDR3 loop spans 13 amino acids. Germline-derived CDR1 and CDR2 are SGHTA and FQGNSA. DNA for the CDR3: TGTGCCAGCAGCTTAGGGACAAACAATGGGCAGTTCTTC. It specifies CASSLGTNNGQFF.

This clonotype was detected many times. The chain has TRBV28 and TRBJ1-5; D is undetermined. The V and J ends lost 2 bases and 0 bases respectively, with 8 bases between them. The CDR3 consists of 15 residues. From germline, CDR1 is MDHEN and CDR2 SYDVKM. CDR3 nucleotides: TGTGCCAGCAGTTTACGGTCCGGTAGCAATCAGCCCCAGCATTTT. Its protein product is CASSLRSGSNQPQHF.

This clonotype was seen ten or more times. The chain employs TRBV2 and TRBJ1-1; 7 nucleotides match TRBD1. This CDR3 spans 12 amino acids. Trimming cost V 11 bases and J 5 bases; bases outside gene matches: 8. Germline V gives CDR1 SNHLY, CDR2 FYNNEI. Here the CDR3 reads CALQGRVTEAFF. Here the CDR3 DNA reads TGTGCCTTACAGGGGCGAGTGACTGAAGCTTTCTTT.

This rearrangement joins TRBV7-9 to TRBJ1-2, with D hard to call. The CDR3 sequence is 13 residues long. Trimming left V 5 bases short and J 7 bases short, with 14 bases between. Looked up from germline, CDR1 is SEHNR and CDR2 is FQNEAQ (reference sequence). The CDR3 DNA is TGTGCCAGCAGCCATCTGTCAGGACCTGGCTACACCTTC. Residues: CASSHLSGPGYTF.

This clonotype was seen at least ten times. The V gene is TRBV11-2, the J gene TRBJ2-2; D not resolved. The CDR3 spans 16 residues. V lost 4 bases to trimming and J lost 5 bases, with 17 bases between them. CDR1 and CDR2 from the germline V gene are SGHAT and FQNNGV. CDR3 nucleotide sequence: TGTGCCAGCAGCTCACTTCGAACAGCCCGAACCGGGGAGCTGTTTTTT. Translating it yields CASSSLRTARTGELFF.